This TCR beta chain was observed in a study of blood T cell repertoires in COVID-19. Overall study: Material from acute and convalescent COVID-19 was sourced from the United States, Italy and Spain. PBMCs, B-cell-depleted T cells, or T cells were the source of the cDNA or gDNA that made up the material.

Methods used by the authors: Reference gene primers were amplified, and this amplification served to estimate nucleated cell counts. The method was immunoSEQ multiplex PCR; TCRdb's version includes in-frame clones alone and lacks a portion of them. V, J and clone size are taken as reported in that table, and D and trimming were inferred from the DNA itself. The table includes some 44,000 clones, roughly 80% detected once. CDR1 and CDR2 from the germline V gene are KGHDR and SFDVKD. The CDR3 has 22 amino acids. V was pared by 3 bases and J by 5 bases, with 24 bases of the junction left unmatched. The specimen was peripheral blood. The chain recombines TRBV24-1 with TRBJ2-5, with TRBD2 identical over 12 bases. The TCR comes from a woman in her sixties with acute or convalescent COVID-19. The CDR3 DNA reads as TGTGCCACCAGTGATCGGTCGGGACGGCACTCTAGCGGGGGGGCGCAGCGGGAGACCCAGTACTTC. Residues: CATSDRSGRHSSGGAQRETQYF.